This T cell receptor beta chain appears in the sequencing data of a study of OX40 agonist ivuxolimab in advanced cancers. General notes on the study: Ivuxolimab was an agonistic, fully human IgG2 monoclonal antibody directed against OX40 (CD134), a costimulatory receptor. Intravenous ivuxolimab was administered to patients every 2 weeks at six dose levels: 0.01, 0.1, 0.3, 1.5, 3 and 10 mg/kg. Among the approximately 54 dose-escalation patients, some 19 had hepatocellular carcinoma, 15 melanoma, 9 renal cell carcinoma and 9 head and neck cancer. In the dose-escalation cohort, 82.7% of patients were male, and the mean age was approximately 55 years, with a range of about 23 to 80. Patients were allowed to have had prior anti-PD-1, anti-PD-L1 or anti-CTLA-4 therapy, and around 37% of the dose-escalation patients had previously received checkpoint inhibitors. Partial responses occurred in three dose-escalation patients: two with cutaneous melanoma and one with hepatocellular carcinoma. The purpose of peripheral TCRbeta sequencing was to test whether ivuxolimab changed TCR sequence diversity and led to clonal T-cell expansion. The paper reports the monotherapy dose-escalation portion (N of about 47 patients) of the phase I ivuxolimab trial.

CDR1 and CDR2, per the germline V gene, are SGHRS and YFSETQ. The CDR3 covers 13 residues, taking in both the cysteine and the phenylalanine. Left in the record is the CDR3 DNA by itself, 39 bases read in frame from the first base. The V end loses 3 bases and the J end loses 6 bases, and a stretch of 11 bases separates them. This clone was counted a few times. Its antigen is unknown. One base away there is no much larger clone; base qualities are not given. The trial excluded patients who had a history of autoimmune disease or who were on systemic immunosuppression. Peripheral blood for TCR sequencing was drawn from every dose cohort at baseline, at cycle 4 day 1 and at cycle 7 day 1. Samples were obtained from an open-label, multicenter, first-in-human phase I dose-escalation trial of ivuxolimab. Adults with locally advanced or metastatic melanoma, renal cell carcinoma, hepatocellular carcinoma or head and neck squamous cell carcinoma were enrolled in the trial. Before TCR sequencing, CD4+ T cells and CD8+ T cells from peripheral blood were sorted into separate populations.

To sequence the TCRbeta CDR3 region, genomic DNA was isolated from the sorted cells. The immunoSEQ Assay was used for sequencing of TCRbeta CDR3 regions. The table comes from immuneACCESS by way of TCRdb, which keeps in-frame sequences with V and J called. Part of the clones is missing from these tables; in studies checked, under half for an unresolved V gene and the rest for unknown reasons. The sample table holds about 56,000 clones, of which 82% were seen once. Jointly, the top ten make up around 3.8% of the sample. What the research found in general, with its limitations: Which antigens the clonally expanded peripheral T cells were specific for was not determined. At doses from 0.1 to 3.0 mg/kg, clonal expansion was seen in both CD4+ and CD8+ blood T cells between baseline and week 6. In the 0.1-3.0 mg/kg groups, partial responders had among the lowest normalized peripheral clonal expansion, particularly in CD8+ T cells. Low levels of normalized T-cell clonal expansion were also seen in some patients who did not respond. After ivuxolimab, more expanded clones were found on average in CD8+ T cells than in CD4+ T cells.

This sequence uses TRBV5-1 and TRBJ2-3; the D gene cannot be named for sure. This TCR derives from an adult with an advanced solid tumor such as melanoma, head and neck, liver or kidney cancer. The sample here was CD4+ or CD8+ T cells sorted from blood, taken in a trial of the OX40 agonist ivuxolimab. The bases read TGCGCCAGCAGCTGGGATGGGCGGGATACGCAGTATTTT. The encoded protein is CASSWDGRDTQYF.